Shown below are 27 T cell receptor beta chains from a single sample sequenced in a study of T cell responses to AZD1222 COVID-19 vaccine (dated by TCRdb to 2020 to 2023). Library prep was done by the immunoSEQ multiplex PCR assay. TCRdb holds this immuneACCESS table with in-frame rearrangements only. Some clones are missing; in checked studies, unresolved V genes explain under half, and the rest has no known cause. Within this sample are approximately 140,000 clones, with about 90% of them counted one time only. The ten largest clones capture more than 5.5% of the sample. This sample's time point label indicates: baseline before first vaccination. The sequencing used peripheral blood, collected on day 0 of AZD1222 vaccination. These receptors were collected from an adult in good health.

This rearrangement joins TRBV4-3 to TRBJ1-1; D not certain. Trimming cost V 0 bases and J 1 base, with 9 bases left between them. The V gene's germline CDR1 is LGHNA and CDR2 YSLEER. The length of the CDR3 is 15 residues. The CDR3 sequence is CASSQDIAENTEAFF. The CDR3 region has the DNA TGCGCCAGCAGCCAAGATATCGCAGAGAACACTGAAGCTTTCTTT.

V and J are TRBV9 and TRBJ2-1, with 8 bases fitting TRBD1. V lost 0 bases and J lost 10; bases outside the gene matches: 6. Germline-derived CDR1 and CDR2 are SGDLS and YYNGEE. The CDR3 length is 14 residues. The CDR3 DNA is TGTGCCAGCAGCGTAGCCCAGGGGGCTTGGGAGCAGTTCTTC. This gives the protein CASSVAQGAWEQFF.

This clone was counted only a few times. The V and J genes are TRBV27 and TRBJ2-7; 7 nucleotides agree with TRBD1. Germline V gene lookup returns CDR1 MNHEY and CDR2 SMNVEV (reference sequence). This CDR3 comprises 12 residues. The V and J ends lost 10 bases and 5 bases, in that order; junction bases with no gene match: 8. The CDR3 reads CATRQGLNEQYF. In nucleotides, the CDR3 is TGTGCCACCAGACAGGGCTTGAACGAGCAGTACTTC.

DNA for the CDR3: TGTGCCAGCAGCGGGCGGGACAGGGGTTACAATGAGCAGTTCTTC. It codes for CASSGRDRGYNEQFF. The chain employs TRBV5-8 and TRBJ2-1, with 10 bases aligning to TRBD1. J was trimmed by 4 bases and V by 4 bases; bases with no gene match: 5. The CDR3 runs to 15 residues. The germline CDR1 and CDR2 sequences are SGHTS and YDEGEE.

This clone was seen only a few times. This chain joins TRBV5-1 and TRBJ1-1; no reliable D call. The germline gives CDR1 SGHRS, CDR2 YFSETQ. Trimming took 5 bases from V and 0 from J, leaving 8 bases between them. This CDR3 comprises 13 residues. The CDR3 DNA reads TGCGCCAGCAGTTTTATGATGAACACTGAAGCTTTCTTT. Encoded protein: CASSFMMNTEAFF.

The chain joins TRBV27 to TRBJ1-2; D perhaps matches TRBD1 (6 bases). V shed 5 bases and J shed 7 bases, with 20 bases lying between them. This CDR3 is built from 15 residues. Germline V lookup: CDR1 MNHEY, CDR2 SMNVEV (reference sequence). The CDR3 region is CASSKISGTYPGYTF. CDR3 nucleotides: TGTGCCAGCAGTAAAATCTCCGGGACATACCCTGGCTACACCTTC.

In its sample, this clone was seen a few times. V and J are TRBV7-9 and TRBJ1-1, with D possibly matching TRBD1 (5 bases). This CDR3 contains 11 residues. V was clipped by 1 base and J by 8 bases, with 5 bases between them. Germline CDR1 SEHNR, CDR2 FQNEAQ (reference sequence). CDR3 in amino acids: CASSLDREAFF. The CDR3 DNA reads as TGTGCCAGCAGCTTAGACAGGGAAGCTTTCTTT.

The chain couples TRBV29-1 to TRBJ1-5; D is undetermined. The V gene's germline CDR1 is SQVTM and CDR2 ANQGSEA. Trimming took off 4 bases at V and 0 bases at J, with 7 bases between the two ends. The CDR3 length is 13 residues. The CDR3 protein is CSVGGYSNQPQHF. CDR3 DNA sequence: TGCAGCGTTGGAGGATATAGCAATCAGCCCCAGCATTTT.

The gene calls are TRBV28 and TRBJ1-5; no definite D call. The CDR3 runs 12 residues. V was clipped by 7 bases and J by 7 bases, with 11 bases between them. CDR1 and CDR2 from the germline V gene are MDHEN and SYDVKM. DNA for the CDR3: TGTGCCAGCACCCTAGTAGGGCAGCCCCAGCATTTT. Translated, it gives CASTLVGQPQHF.

The rearrangement uses TRBV30 and TRBJ1-4; 8 nucleotides align to TRBD1. CDR1 and CDR2 (germline): GTSNPN, SVGIG (reference sequence). This CDR3 region has 13 residues. The V and J ends lost 4 bases and 3 bases, in that order; junction bases with no gene match: 1. The chain's CDR3 is CAWTGQANEKLFF. CDR3 nucleotide sequence: TGTGCCTGGACGGGACAGGCTAATGAAAAACTGTTTTTT.

This rearrangement joins TRBV7-3 to TRBJ2-2; TRBD1 matches 9 bases. The junction had 3 bases not matched to a gene; V was cut back by 5 bases and J by 5 bases. The germline CDR1 and CDR2 sequences are SGHTA and FQGTGA. This CDR3 spans 14 amino acids. CDR3 region: CASSRGQGTGELFF. Written as DNA, the CDR3 is TGTGCCAGCAGCCGGGGACAGGGAACCGGGGAGCTGTTTTTT. Together with reference TRBV7-3 and TRBJ2-2, the CDR3 gives the full variable domain: GAGVSQTPSNKVTEKGKYVELRCDPISGHTALYWYRQSLGQGPEFLIYFQGTGAADDSGLPNDRFFAVRPEGSVSTLKIQRTERGDSAVYLCASSRGQGTGELFFGEGSRLTVL.

The chain carries TRBV6-6 and TRBJ1-5, with no clear D. The CDR3 contains 15 residues. Germline V lookup: CDR1 MNHNY, CDR2 SVGAGI (reference sequence). Between the trimmed V and J ends, which lost 0 bases and 0 bases, there was a span of 6 bases. CDR3 bases: TGTGCCAGCAGTTACTCAGGGAATAGCAATCAGCCCCAGCATTTT. Encoded protein: CASSYSGNSNQPQHF.

This chain links TRBV28 with TRBJ2-1; the D is unclear. The CDR3 runs 13 residues. The germline V gene encodes CDR1 MDHEN and CDR2 SYDVKM. Trimming took off 1 base at V and 5 bases at J, with 6 bases between the two ends. For the CDR3, the DNA is TGTGCCAGCAGTTTATTAAGAAACAATGAGCAGTTCTTC. It encodes CASSLLRNNEQFF.

The rearrangement uses TRBV18 and TRBJ1-3; a possible D gene is TRBD1 (5 bases). The germline gives CDR1 KGHSH, CDR2 LQKENI. The CDR3 has 16 amino acids. V gave up 3 bases and J gave up 0 bases, with 12 bases separating them. The CDR3 nucleotides read TGTGCCAGCTCACCGAGGGACTCCGTCTCTGGAAACACCATATATTTT. Its protein product is CASSPRDSVSGNTIYF.

The CDR3 reads CASSQARSIFGYEKLFF. Here the CDR3 DNA reads TGCGCCAGCAGCCAAGCTCGCAGTATCTTCGGGTATGAAAAACTGTTTTTT. The chain employs TRBV4-3 and TRBJ1-4; D remains ambiguous. The CDR3 sequence is 17 residues long. The germline V gene has CDR1 LGHNA and CDR2 YSLEER. Trimming cost V 1 base and J 6 bases, with 18 bases left between them.

CDR3: CASSTTSGANEQFF. The CDR3 DNA sequence: TGTGCCAGTAGTACGACTAGCGGGGCTAATGAGCAGTTCTTC. The chain carries TRBV19 and TRBJ2-1; 11 nucleotides agree with TRBD2. The CDR3 sequence is 14 residues long. The V gene end was trimmed by 4 bases and the J gene end by 7 bases; junction bases not matched to a gene: 3. Germline V lookup: CDR1 LNHDA, CDR2 SQIVND (reference sequence).

The CDR3 region has the DNA TGTGCCAGCAGCTTAGGGGCGGGAGGGCCCACAGATACGCAGTATTTT. Residues: CASSLGAGGPTDTQYF. V gene TRBV7-9 combines with J gene TRBJ2-3; 9 bases map to TRBD2. From germline, CDR1 is SEHNR and CDR2 FQNEAQ (reference sequence). V shed 1 base and J 2 bases; nucleotides not matched to a gene: 4. The CDR3 has 16 residues.

CDR3 in amino acids: CASSFGTGGTEAFF. The CDR3 DNA sequence: TGTGCCAGCAGCTTTGGGACAGGGGGAACTGAAGCTTTCTTT. V gene TRBV7-9 combines with J gene TRBJ1-1; 11 nucleotides line up with TRBD1. This CDR3 spans 14 amino acids. Germline CDR1 SEHNR, CDR2 FQNEAQ (reference sequence). Losses at the gene ends were 3 bases for V and 5 bases for J; bases not matched to a gene: 2.

The chain links TRBV24-1 to TRBJ2-5; D uncertain. This CDR3 has 13 amino acids. Germline V gives CDR1 KGHDR, CDR2 SFDVKD. V lost 4 bases, J lost 6 bases, and 11 bases lay in between. CDR3: CATSEQGPKTQYF. The CDR3 DNA is TGTGCCACCAGTGAACAAGGGCCGAAGACCCAGTACTTC.

V gene TRBV9 combines with J gene TRBJ2-1; TRBD2 matches at 7 bases. Germline CDR1 is SGDLS and CDR2 is YYNGEE. With 4 bases clipped from V and 8 bases from J, the junction kept 18 bases outside the gene matches. The CDR3 extends over 17 amino acids. In nucleotides, the CDR3 is TGTGCCAGCAGCCAAGAAGAGGCGGGAGTGAAGGGGTATGAGCAGTTCTTC. It specifies CASSQEEAGVKGYEQFF.

This clone was counted between two and nine times. The chain couples TRBV30 to TRBJ1-5, with a possible D match to TRBD1 (5 bases). CDR3 size: 13 residues. V lost 1 base and J 7 bases, leaving 11 bases between the germline ends. The germline CDR1 and CDR2 sequences are GTSNPN and SVGIG (reference sequence). The CDR3 region is CAWSAEGSQPQHF. The CDR3 bases are TGTGCCTGGAGTGCGGAGGGGAGCCAGCCCCAGCATTTT.

The count of this clone is one. This rearrangement joins TRBV28 to TRBJ1-1; D may be TRBD1 (5 bases). V lost 5 bases and J lost 3, with 10 bases in between. Looked up from germline, CDR1 is MDHEN and CDR2 is SYDVKM. This CDR3 comprises 13 residues. As DNA, the CDR3 is TGTGCCAGCAGTGATCCCAGGGACACTGAAGCTTTCTTT. Its protein product is CASSDPRDTEAFF.

The V gene is TRBV6-1, the J gene TRBJ1-2; no firm D call. The CDR3 sequence is 15 residues long. V was clipped by 1 base and J by 7 bases, with 16 bases between them. The germline gives CDR1 MNHNS, CDR2 SASEGT. The CDR3 region is CASSEVVGQRSGYTF. The CDR3 nucleotides read TGTGCCAGCAGTGAAGTCGTAGGGCAGCGATCTGGCTACACCTTC.

The chain links TRBV10-3 to TRBJ2-1; TRBD1 is a possible D gene (5 bases). CDR3 length: 13 amino acids. Trimming took 8 bases from V and 6 from J, leaving 14 bases between them. The germline V gene has CDR1 ENHRY and CDR2 SYGVKD. The CDR3 DNA is TGTGCCATCTCCACTGACAGATTCAATGAGCAGTTCTTC. It is translated as CAISTDRFNEQFF.

The chain links TRBV4-2 to TRBJ1-5; D perhaps matches TRBD1 (6 bases). V shed 0 bases and J shed 2 bases, with 17 bases lying between them. The CDR3 covers 18 residues. Germline lookup yields CDR1 LGHNA and CDR2 YNFKEQ. CDR3 DNA sequence: TGTGCCAGCAGCCAAGACGTCGGGCTGGGGGCCGGCAATCAGCCCCAGCATTTT. Protein product: CASSQDVGLGAGNQPQHF.

The chain couples TRBV7-8 to TRBJ2-3, with D perhaps TRBD2 (5 bases). The V gene's germline CDR1 is SGHVS and CDR2 FQNEAQ. Between the trimmed V and J ends, which lost 8 bases and 0 bases, there was a span of 12 bases. The CDR3 has 14 amino acids. CDR3 region: CASWERTSTDTQYF. Written as DNA, the CDR3 is TGTGCCAGCTGGGAGCGGACTAGCACAGATACGCAGTATTTT.

Notes on this clone: A junction boundary mismatches the germline segment, possibly from a read error. This chain links TRBV9 with TRBJ2-2; TRBD2 is a possible D gene (6 bases). The CDR3 is made up of 21 amino acids. From germline, CDR1 is SGDLS and CDR2 YYNGEE. The CDR3 loop reads CARSVGVTGVGRSRGTGELFF. CDR3 bases: TGTGCCCGCAGCGTAGGGGTCACGGGGGTGGGGCGGAGTAGAGGCACCGGGGAGCTGTTTTTT.